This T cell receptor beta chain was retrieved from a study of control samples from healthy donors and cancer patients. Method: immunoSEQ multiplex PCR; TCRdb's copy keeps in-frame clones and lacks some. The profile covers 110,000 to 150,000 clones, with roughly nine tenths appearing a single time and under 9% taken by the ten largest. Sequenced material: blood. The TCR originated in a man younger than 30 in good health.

Written as DNA, the CDR3 is TGTGCCAGCAGCCGGACGGTTAACTCTGGGGCCAACGTCCTGACTTTC. Protein: CASSRTVNSGANVLTF. This chain links TRBV21-1 with TRBJ2-6. TRBV21-1 is a pseudogene segment. The CDR3 contains 16 residues.